This T cell receptor (delta chain) emerged from a study of gamma-delta T cells after stem cell transplantation. TCRdb fed the RT-PCR reads into CATT to redo clone calling. The sample consists of some 5,800 delta-chain clones, approximately 1.9% of them appearing once. This clone has only a few counts. Per germline, CDR1 GEAIGNYY and CDR2 EKD. This CDR3 comprises 17 residues. The ends lost 3 bases at V and 0 bases at J; junction bases unmatched: 9. The rearrangement links TRDV2 to TRDJ1, with TRDD3 matching 10 bases. This TCR was sampled from a human donor. It is not recorded whose cells these are; they may come from a transplant donor. The sequenced sample was gamma-delta T cells. In DNA form, the CDR3 reads TGTGCCTGTGACCCCCTTCGTACTGGGGGATACACCGATAAACTCATCTTT. Protein sequence: CACDPLRTGGYTDKLIF.